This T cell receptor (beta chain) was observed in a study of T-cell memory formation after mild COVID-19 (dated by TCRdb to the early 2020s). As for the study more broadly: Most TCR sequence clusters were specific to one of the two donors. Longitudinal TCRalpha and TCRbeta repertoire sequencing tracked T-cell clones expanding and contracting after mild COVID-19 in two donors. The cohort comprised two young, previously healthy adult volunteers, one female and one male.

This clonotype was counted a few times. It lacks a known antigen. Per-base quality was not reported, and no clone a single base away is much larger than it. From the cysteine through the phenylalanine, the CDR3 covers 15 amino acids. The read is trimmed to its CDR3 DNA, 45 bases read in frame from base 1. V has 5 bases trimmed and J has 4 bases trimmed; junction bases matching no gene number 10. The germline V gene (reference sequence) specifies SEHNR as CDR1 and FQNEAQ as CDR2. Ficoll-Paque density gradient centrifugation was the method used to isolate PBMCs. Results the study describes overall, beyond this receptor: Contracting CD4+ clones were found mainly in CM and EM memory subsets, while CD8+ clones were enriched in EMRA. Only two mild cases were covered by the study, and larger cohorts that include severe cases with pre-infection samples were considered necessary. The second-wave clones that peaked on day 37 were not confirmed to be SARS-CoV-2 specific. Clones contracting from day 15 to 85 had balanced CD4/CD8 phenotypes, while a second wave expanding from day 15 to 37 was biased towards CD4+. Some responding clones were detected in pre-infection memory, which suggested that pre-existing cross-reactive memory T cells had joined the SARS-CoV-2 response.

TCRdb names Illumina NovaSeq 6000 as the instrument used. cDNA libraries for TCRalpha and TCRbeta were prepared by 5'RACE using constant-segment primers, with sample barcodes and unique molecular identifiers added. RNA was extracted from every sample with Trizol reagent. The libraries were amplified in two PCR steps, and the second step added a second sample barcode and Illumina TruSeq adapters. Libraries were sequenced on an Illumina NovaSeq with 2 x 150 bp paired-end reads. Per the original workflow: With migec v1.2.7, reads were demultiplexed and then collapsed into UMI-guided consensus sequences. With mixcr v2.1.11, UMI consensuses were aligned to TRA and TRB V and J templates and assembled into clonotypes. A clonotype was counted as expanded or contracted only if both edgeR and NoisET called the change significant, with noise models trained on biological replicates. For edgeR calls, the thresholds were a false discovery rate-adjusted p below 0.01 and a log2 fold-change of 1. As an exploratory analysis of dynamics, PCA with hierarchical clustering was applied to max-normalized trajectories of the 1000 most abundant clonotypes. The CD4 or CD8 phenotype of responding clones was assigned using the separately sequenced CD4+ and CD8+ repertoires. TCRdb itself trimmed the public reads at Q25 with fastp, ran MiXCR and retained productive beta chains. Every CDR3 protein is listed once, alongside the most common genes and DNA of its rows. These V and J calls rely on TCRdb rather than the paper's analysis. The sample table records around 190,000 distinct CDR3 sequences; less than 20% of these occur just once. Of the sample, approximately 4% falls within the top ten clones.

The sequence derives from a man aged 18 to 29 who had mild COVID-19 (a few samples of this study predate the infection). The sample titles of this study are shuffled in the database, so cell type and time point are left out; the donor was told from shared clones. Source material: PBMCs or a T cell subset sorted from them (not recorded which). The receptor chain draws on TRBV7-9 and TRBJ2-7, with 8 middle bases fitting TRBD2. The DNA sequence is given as TGTGCCAGCAGCCAGGGACTAGGGATTGTATACGAGCAGTACTTC. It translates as CASSQGLGIVYEQYF.